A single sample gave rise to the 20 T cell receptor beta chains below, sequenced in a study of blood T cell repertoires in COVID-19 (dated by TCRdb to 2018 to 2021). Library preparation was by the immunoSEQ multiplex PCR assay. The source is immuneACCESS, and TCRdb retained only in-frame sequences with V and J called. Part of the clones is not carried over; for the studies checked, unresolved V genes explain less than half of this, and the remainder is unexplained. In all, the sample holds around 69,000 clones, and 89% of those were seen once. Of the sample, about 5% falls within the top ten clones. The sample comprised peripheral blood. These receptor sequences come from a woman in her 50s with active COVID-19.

CDR3 residues: CASTGTPSSYEQYF. The CDR3 region has the DNA TGCGCCAGTACCGGGACACCTAGCTCCTACGAGCAGTACTTC. The V gene is TRBV5-1, the J gene TRBJ2-7, with D perhaps TRBD1 (6 bases). V was cut by 8 bases and J by 0 bases, with 15 bases left in between. The length of the CDR3 is 14 residues. Germline V gives CDR1 SGHRS, CDR2 YFSETQ.

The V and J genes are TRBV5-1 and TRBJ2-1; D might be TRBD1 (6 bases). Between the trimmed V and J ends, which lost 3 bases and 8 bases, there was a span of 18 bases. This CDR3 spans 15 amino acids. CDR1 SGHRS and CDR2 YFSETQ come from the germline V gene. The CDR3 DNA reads TGCGCCAGCAGCTGGGGCGGCAGGGGAGACGATGAGCAGTTCTTC. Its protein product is CASSWGGRGDDEQFF.

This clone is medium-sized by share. Here the CDR3 reads CASSEGLETYEQYF. Written as DNA, the CDR3 is TGTGCCAGTAGTGAGGGACTAGAGACCTACGAGCAGTACTTC. V and J are TRBV19 and TRBJ2-7; 8 bases match TRBD2. The CDR3 has 14 amino acids. V shed 5 bases and J 2 bases; nucleotides not matched to a gene: 5. Per the germline V gene, CDR1 is LNHDA and CDR2 is SQIVND (reference sequence). Complete variable domain (other parts from reference TRBV19 and TRBJ2-7): DGGITQSPKYLFRKEGQNVTLSCEQNLNHDAMYWYRQDPGQGLRLIYYSQIVNDFQKGDIAEGYSVSREKKESFPLTVTSAQKNPTAFYLCASSEGLETYEQYFGPGTRLTVT.

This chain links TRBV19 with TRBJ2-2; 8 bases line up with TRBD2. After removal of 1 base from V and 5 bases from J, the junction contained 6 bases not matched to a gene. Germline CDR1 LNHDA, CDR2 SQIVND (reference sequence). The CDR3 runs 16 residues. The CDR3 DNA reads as TGTGCCAGTAGTATAGTAAAGCGGGAGAATACCGGGGAGCTGTTTTTT. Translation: CASSIVKRENTGELFF.

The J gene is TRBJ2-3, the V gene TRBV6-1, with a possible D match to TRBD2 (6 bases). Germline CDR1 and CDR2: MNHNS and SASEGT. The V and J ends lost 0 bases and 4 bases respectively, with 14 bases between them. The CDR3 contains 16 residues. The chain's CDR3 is CASSEARGPNSDTQYF. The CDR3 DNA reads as TGTGCCAGCAGTGAAGCGCGGGGACCAAACTCAGATACGCAGTATTTT.

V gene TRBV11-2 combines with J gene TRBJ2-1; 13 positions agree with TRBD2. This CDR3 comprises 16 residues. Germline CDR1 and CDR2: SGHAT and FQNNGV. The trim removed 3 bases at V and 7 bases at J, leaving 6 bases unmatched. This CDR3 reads CASSFLTSGRGNEQFF. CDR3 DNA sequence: TGTGCCAGCAGCTTCCTAACTAGCGGGAGGGGGAATGAGCAGTTCTTC. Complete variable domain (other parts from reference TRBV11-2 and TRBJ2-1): EAGVAQSPRYKIIEKRQSVAFWCNPISGHATLYWYQQILGQGPKLLIQFQNNGVVDDSQLPKDRFSAERLKGVDSTLKIQPAKLEDSAVYLCASSFLTSGRGNEQFFGPGTRLTVL.

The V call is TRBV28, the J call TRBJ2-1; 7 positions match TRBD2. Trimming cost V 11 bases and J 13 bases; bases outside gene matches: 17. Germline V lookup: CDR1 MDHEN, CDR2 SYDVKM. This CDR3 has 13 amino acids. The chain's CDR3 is CAAAGITGGDQFF. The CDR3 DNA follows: TGTGCCGCGGCAGGGATAACGGGAGGAGATCAGTTCTTC.

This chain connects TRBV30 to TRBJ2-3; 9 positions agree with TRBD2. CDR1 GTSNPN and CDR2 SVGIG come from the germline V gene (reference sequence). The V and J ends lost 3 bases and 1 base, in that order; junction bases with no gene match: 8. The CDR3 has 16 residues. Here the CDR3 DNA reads TGTGCCTGGAGCATCGGGACTAGCAGTCGCACAGATACGCAGTATTTT. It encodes CAWSIGTSSRTDTQYF.

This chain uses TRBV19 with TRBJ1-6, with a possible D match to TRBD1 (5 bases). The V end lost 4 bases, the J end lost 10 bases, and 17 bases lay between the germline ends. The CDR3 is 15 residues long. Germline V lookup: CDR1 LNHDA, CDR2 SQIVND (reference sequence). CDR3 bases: TGTGCCAGTAGTAGAGGCGGGACGCTGGGATCACCCCTCCACTTT. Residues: CASSRGGTLGSPLHF.

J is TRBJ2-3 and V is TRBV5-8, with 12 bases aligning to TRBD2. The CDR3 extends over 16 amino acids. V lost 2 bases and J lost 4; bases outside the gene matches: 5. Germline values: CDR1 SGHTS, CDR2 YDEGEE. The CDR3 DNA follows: TGTGCCAGCAGCTTAGGACTAGCGGGGACGGCAGATACGCAGTATTTT. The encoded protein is CASSLGLAGTADTQYF.

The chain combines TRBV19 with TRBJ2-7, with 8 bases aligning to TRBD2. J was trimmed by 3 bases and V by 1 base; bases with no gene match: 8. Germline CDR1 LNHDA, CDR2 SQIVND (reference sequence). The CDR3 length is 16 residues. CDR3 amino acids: CASSIGGSGSYYEQYF. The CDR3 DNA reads TGTGCCAGTAGTATAGGGGGGAGCGGGAGCTACTACGAGCAGTACTTC. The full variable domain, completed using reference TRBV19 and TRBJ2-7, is DGGITQSPKYLFRKEGQNVTLSCEQNLNHDAMYWYRQDPGQGLRLIYYSQIVNDFQKGDIAEGYSVSREKKESFPLTVTSAQKNPTAFYLCASSIGGSGSYYEQYFGPGTRLTVT.

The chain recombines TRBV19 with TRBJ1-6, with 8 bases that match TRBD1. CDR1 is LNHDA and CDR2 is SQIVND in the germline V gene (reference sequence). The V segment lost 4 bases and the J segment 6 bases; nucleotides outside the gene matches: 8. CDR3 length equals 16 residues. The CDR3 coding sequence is TGTGCCAGTAGTAGCAGGGGGCCCGGACTTAATTCACCCCTCCACTTT. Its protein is CASSSRGPGLNSPLHF. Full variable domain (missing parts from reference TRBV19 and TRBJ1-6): DGGITQSPKYLFRKEGQNVTLSCEQNLNHDAMYWYRQDPGQGLRLIYYSQIVNDFQKGDIAEGYSVSREKKESFPLTVTSAQKNPTAFYLCASSSRGPGLNSPLHFGNGTRLTVT.

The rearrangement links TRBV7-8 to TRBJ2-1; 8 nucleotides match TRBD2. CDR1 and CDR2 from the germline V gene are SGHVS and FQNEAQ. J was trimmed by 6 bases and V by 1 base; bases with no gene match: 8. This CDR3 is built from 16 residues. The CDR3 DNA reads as TGTGCCAGCAGCTTAGTCATCCGGGAGGGCCTCAATGAGCAGTTCTTC. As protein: CASSLVIREGLNEQFF.

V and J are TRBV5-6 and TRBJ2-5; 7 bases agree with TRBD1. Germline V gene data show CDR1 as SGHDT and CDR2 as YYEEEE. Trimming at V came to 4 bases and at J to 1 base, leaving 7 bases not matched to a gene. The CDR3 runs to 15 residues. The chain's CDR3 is CASSPYRGTQETQYF. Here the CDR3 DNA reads TGTGCCAGCAGCCCTTACAGGGGTACCCAAGAGACCCAGTACTTC.

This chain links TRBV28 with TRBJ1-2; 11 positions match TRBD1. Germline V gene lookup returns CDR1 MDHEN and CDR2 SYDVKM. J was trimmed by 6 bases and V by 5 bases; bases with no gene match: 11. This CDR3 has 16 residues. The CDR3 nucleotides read TGTGCCAGCAGTCCCTTTCCGGGACAGGGGGGAAATGGCTACACCTTC. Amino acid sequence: CASSPFPGQGGNGYTF.

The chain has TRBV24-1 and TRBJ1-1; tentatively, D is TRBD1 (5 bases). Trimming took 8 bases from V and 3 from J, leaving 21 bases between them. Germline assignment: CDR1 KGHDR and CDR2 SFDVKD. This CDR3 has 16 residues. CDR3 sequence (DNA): TGTGCCACCAACACGCGGACATGGGGCCAAGACACTGAAGCTTTCTTT. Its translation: CATNTRTWGQDTEAFF.

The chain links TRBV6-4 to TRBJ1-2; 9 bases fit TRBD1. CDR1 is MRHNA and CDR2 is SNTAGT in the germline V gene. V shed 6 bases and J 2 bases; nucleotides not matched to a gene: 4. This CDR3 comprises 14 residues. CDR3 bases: TGTGCCAGCAGAGGCGGGACAGGGAACTATGGCTACACCTTC. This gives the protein CASRGGTGNYGYTF.

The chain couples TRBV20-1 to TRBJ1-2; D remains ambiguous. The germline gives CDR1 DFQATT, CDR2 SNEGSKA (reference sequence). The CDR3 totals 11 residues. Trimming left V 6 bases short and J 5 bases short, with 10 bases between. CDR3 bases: TGCAGTGCCGATGGGGAGTATGGCTACACCTTC. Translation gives CSADGEYGYTF.

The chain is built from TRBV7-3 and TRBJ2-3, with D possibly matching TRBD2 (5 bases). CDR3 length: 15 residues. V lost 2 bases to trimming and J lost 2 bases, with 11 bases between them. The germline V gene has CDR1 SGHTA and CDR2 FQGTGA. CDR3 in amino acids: CASSLFGVYTDTQYF. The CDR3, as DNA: TGTGCCAGCAGCTTATTCGGGGTATACACAGATACGCAGTATTTT. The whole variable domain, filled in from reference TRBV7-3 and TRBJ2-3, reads GAGVSQTPSNKVTEKGKYVELRCDPISGHTALYWYRQSLGQGPEFLIYFQGTGAADDSGLPNDRFFAVRPEGSVSTLKIQRTERGDSAVYLCASSLFGVYTDTQYFGPGTRLTVL.

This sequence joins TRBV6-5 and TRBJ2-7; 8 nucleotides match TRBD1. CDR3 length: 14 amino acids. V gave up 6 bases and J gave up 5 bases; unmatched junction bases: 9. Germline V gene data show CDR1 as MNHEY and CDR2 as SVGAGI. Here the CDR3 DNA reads TGTGCCAGCAGCTCGACAGGGGTAGTCCACGAGCAGTACTTC. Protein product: CASSSTGVVHEQYF.